Following are 17 T cell receptor beta chains from one sample sequenced in a study of T cells after yellow fever vaccination. TCRdb passed the 5' RACE reads through MiXCR, listing each CDR3 protein once. The sample consists of roughly 500,000 distinct CDR3 sequences, about a fifth of them appearing once. This specimen consisted of PBMCs, obtained 15 days after the yellow fever booster vaccination. These TCRs come from a man aged 25 to 45 who received the YFV17D yellow fever vaccine.

This clonotype was recorded a few times. Written as DNA, the CDR3 is TGTGCCAGCAGTTCCCGTCAGACCCCAGGGTACGAGCAGTACTTC. Amino acid sequence: CASSSRQTPGYEQYF. The V and J genes are TRBV6-5 and TRBJ2-7, with a tentative D call TRBD1 (5 bases). The CDR3 loop spans 15 amino acids. V was pared by 4 bases and J by 4 bases, with 17 bases between. Germline CDR1 reads MNHEY; CDR2 reads SVGAGI.

This clonotype was found a few times. The V and J genes are TRBV7-6 and TRBJ2-7; 8 bases align to TRBD2. This CDR3 is built from 16 residues. The germline CDR1 and CDR2 sequences are SGHVS and FNYEAQ. The V segment lost 3 bases and the J segment 6 bases; nucleotides outside the gene matches: 13. This CDR3 is CASSFTETSGSFEQYF. The CDR3 nucleotides read TGTGCCAGCAGCTTTACCGAGACCAGCGGGAGTTTCGAGCAGTACTTC.

CDR3 sequence: CASSPPSLYEQYF. The CDR3 DNA reads TGTGCCAGCAGTCCCCCATCTCTCTACGAGCAGTACTTC. The rearrangement links TRBV12-3 or TRBV12-4 to TRBJ2-7; D uncertain. Trimming cost V 5 bases and J 3 bases, with 11 bases left between them. This CDR3 has 13 amino acids.

The J gene is TRBJ2-1, the V gene TRBV7-9; 10 bases agree with TRBD2. J lost 9 bases, V lost 1 base, and 6 bases had no gene match. CDR3 length: 15 amino acids. The germline gives CDR1 SEHNR, CDR2 FQNEAQ (reference sequence). The CDR3 DNA reads as TGTGCCAGCAGCTTAGTTGGGGTAGCGGGAGGTGAGCAGTTCTTC. The encoded protein is CASSLVGVAGGEQFF.

This clonotype turned up a few times. The genes are TRBV28 and TRBJ1-1; weak D call: TRBD1 (5 bases). Germline V gene lookup returns CDR1 MDHEN and CDR2 SYDVKM. Trimming took off 6 bases at V and 6 bases at J, with 17 bases between the two ends. This CDR3 is 14 amino acids long. The CDR3 region has the DNA TGTGCCAGCAGCCCCTCGGGGGGGAGTTCTGAAGCTTTCTTT. Translated, it gives CASSPSGGSSEAFF.

This clonotype has only a few counts. The V call is TRBV19, the J call TRBJ2-1, with a weak D call TRBD2 (5 bases). CDR1 and CDR2 (germline): LNHDA, SQIVND (reference sequence). CDR3 length: 17 amino acids. V was cut by 0 bases and J by 0 bases, with 12 bases left in between. Here the CDR3 reads CASSIEGSGNSYNEQFF. In nucleotides, the CDR3 is TGTGCCAGTAGTATAGAGGGGTCCGGGAACTCCTACAATGAGCAGTTCTTC.

The V and J genes are TRBV10-3 and TRBJ2-3, with D perhaps matching TRBD1 (6 bases). The CDR3 sequence is 15 residues long. Germline loops: CDR1 ENHRY, CDR2 SYGVKD. V gave up 0 bases and J gave up 6 bases, with 13 bases separating them. CDR3 bases: TGTGCCATCAGTGAGTCGAGGGGGATTATGGATACGCAGTATTTT. It yields the protein CAISESRGIMDTQYF.

This rearrangement joins TRBV7-9 to TRBJ2-7, with D perhaps being TRBD1 or TRBD2 (6 bases each). Trimming took off 5 bases at V and 1 base at J, with 18 bases between the two ends. The CDR3 runs to 16 residues. Per the germline V gene, CDR1 is SEHNR and CDR2 is FQNEAQ (reference sequence). The DNA for the CDR3 is TGTGCCAGCAGCCTTATGGGGGGCCCCGTTTCCTACGAGCAGTACTTC. Translation: CASSLMGGPVSYEQYF.

In this sample, this clonotype turned up a few times. The chain is built from TRBV24-1 and TRBJ2-7, with 11 bases aligning to TRBD1. The germline V gene encodes CDR1 KGHDR and CDR2 SFDVKD. V was clipped by 3 bases and J by 4 bases; unmatched bases: 4. This CDR3 has 15 amino acids. The CDR3 DNA reads TGTGCCACCAGTGATCCCGGGACAGGGGGGTACGAGCAGTACTTC. Encoded protein: CATSDPGTGGYEQYF.

This clonotype was detected only a few times. The V call is TRBV7-2, the J call TRBJ2-1; D remains ambiguous. The CDR3 extends over 15 amino acids. Trimming removed 5 bases from V and 1 base from J, with 12 bases in between. CDR1 and CDR2 (germline): SGHTA, FQGNSA. CDR3 sequence: CASSTYMGSYNEQFF. For the CDR3, the DNA is TGTGCCAGCAGCACGTACATGGGGTCCTACAATGAGCAGTTCTTC. Full variable domain (missing parts from reference TRBV7-2 and TRBJ2-1): GAGVSQSPSNKVTEKGKDVELRCDPISGHTALYWYRQSLGQGLEFLIYFQGNSAPDKSGLPSDRFSAERTGGSVSTLTIQRTQQEDSAVYLCASSTYMGSYNEQFFGPGTRLTVL.

This clonotype was seen a few times. The gene calls are TRBV9 and TRBJ2-5; 10 positions match TRBD1. The CDR3 sequence is 15 residues long. Losses at the gene ends were 4 bases for V and 1 base for J; bases not matched to a gene: 4. In germline, CDR1 is SGDLS, CDR2 YYNGEE. The CDR3 loop reads CASSPRQGAQETQYF. The DNA for the CDR3 is TGTGCCAGCAGCCCGAGACAGGGGGCCCAAGAGACCCAGTACTTC.

This clonotype was counted ten times or more. The rearrangement uses TRBV6-2 or TRBV6-3 and TRBJ2-1, with D perhaps assigned TRBD1 or TRBD2 (5 bases each). This CDR3 spans 16 amino acids. Germline V lookup: CDR1 MNHEY, CDR2 SVGEGT. V was shortened by 7 bases and J by 2 bases, with 18 bases between the two germline ends. The CDR3 sequence is CASTKAGTSPYNEQFF. The DNA for the CDR3 is TGTGCCAGCACAAAGGCCGGGACCTCCCCCTACAATGAGCAGTTCTTC.

The chain combines TRBV29-1 with TRBJ2-7; a weak D match, TRBD1 (6 bases). Germline assignment: CDR1 SQVTM and CDR2 ANQGSEA. V gave up 5 bases and J gave up 3 bases, with 14 bases separating them. The CDR3 runs 13 residues. CDR3 sequence: CSVRDTVNYEQYF. DNA of the CDR3: TGCAGCGTTAGGGACACCGTGAACTACGAGCAGTACTTC.

Only a few counts were recorded for this clonotype. The chain employs TRBV5-1 and TRBJ2-1; D unresolved. The CDR3 totals 13 residues. The V gene's germline CDR1 is SGHRS and CDR2 YFSETQ. V dropped 3 bases and J dropped 9 bases, with 13 bases sitting between them. CDR3 amino acids: CASSSTGGTEQFF. The DNA for the CDR3 is TGCGCCAGCAGCTCGACGGGTGGTACTGAGCAGTTCTTC. The variable domain in full, completed from reference TRBV5-1 and TRBJ2-1, reads KAGVTQTPRYLIKTRGQQVTLSCSPISGHRSVSWYQQTPGQGLQFLFEYFSETQRNKGNFPGRFSGRQFSNSRSEMNVSTLELGDSALYLCASSSTGGTEQFFGPGTRLTVL.

This clonotype has more than one count but fewer than ten. The gene calls are TRBV12-3 or TRBV12-4 and TRBJ2-1, with a possible D match to TRBD2 (5 bases). This CDR3 region has 15 residues. Deletions cut 5 bases from V and 6 bases from J, with 17 bases between. The CDR3 bases are TGTGCCAGCAGTCCGGACTCAAGCTCTTTCAATGAGCAGTTCTTC. Translated, it gives CASSPDSSSFNEQFF.

This clonotype appeared a single time. Likely a read error: the CDR3 ends without its conserved phenylalanine or tryptophan. The V call is TRBV5-5, the J call TRBJ2-7; 7 nucleotides agree with TRBD2. The CDR3 consists of 13 residues. Germline assignment: CDR1 SGHKS and CDR2 YYEKEE (reference sequence). V was pared by 4 bases and J by 2 bases, with 3 bases of the junction left unmatched. CDR3 DNA sequence: TGTGCCAGCAGCCCTAGCGGCACCTACGAGCAGTACTAC. Protein: CASSPSGTYEQYY.

This clonotype turned up a few times. The CDR3 DNA follows: TGCAGTGCTAGGGCCGGGAGGGGCGTATACGAGCAGTACTTC. Protein sequence: CSARAGRGVYEQYF. The chain joins TRBV20-1 to TRBJ2-7, with TRBD2 identical over 8 bases. The CDR3 totals 14 residues. The trim removed 3 bases at V and 4 bases at J, leaving 8 bases unmatched. In germline, CDR1 is DFQATT, CDR2 SNEGSKA (reference sequence).